The 23 T cell receptor beta chains below were found in one sample sequenced in a study of T cell changes during pregnancy in multiple sclerosis (dated by TCRdb to between 2019 and 2020). Library preparation was by the immunoSEQ multiplex PCR assay. Imported from immuneACCESS, the table was reduced by TCRdb to in-frame sequences with V and J called. These copies leave out some clones; in studies compared against another copy, an unresolved V gene accounts for under half, and the cause of the remainder is not known. Present in this sample are roughly 40,000 clones, approximately 90% of which were seen just once. Jointly, the top ten make up more than 0.4% of the sample. Sequenced material: CD4+ T cells from peripheral blood mononuclear cells, taken in the third trimester of pregnancy. The receptors stem from a female donor with multiple sclerosis, enrolled in a pregnancy study.

The chain carries TRBV18 and TRBJ1-2; 8 positions agree with TRBD1. Losses at the gene ends were 3 bases for V and 6 bases for J; bases not matched to a gene: 3. The CDR3 has 13 amino acids. The germline V gene has CDR1 KGHSH and CDR2 LQKENI. The DNA of the CDR3 is TGTGCCAGCTCACCGGGACAGGTGAATGGCTACACCTTC. This sequence encodes CASSPGQVNGYTF.

This chain links TRBV19 with TRBJ1-5; the D gene is possibly TRBD1 (5 bases). Per the germline V gene, CDR1 is LNHDA and CDR2 is SQIVND (reference sequence). This CDR3 is built from 16 residues. V lost 6 bases, J lost 0 bases, and 15 bases lay in between. The CDR3 sequence: CASRKKQDYSNQPQHF. In DNA form, the CDR3 reads TGTGCCAGTAGGAAAAAACAGGACTATAGCAATCAGCCCCAGCATTTT.

The genes are TRBV6-5 and TRBJ2-7; no clear D gene. Germline CDR1 is MNHEY and CDR2 is SVGAGI. This CDR3 region has 15 residues. The V end lost 1 base, the J end lost 4 bases, and 14 bases lay between the germline ends. The DNA of the CDR3 is TGTGCCAGCAGTTACTTGCCCATGGAGAGGTACGAGCAGTACTTC. Its translation: CASSYLPMERYEQYF.

This rearrangement joins TRBV28 to TRBJ2-7, with TRBD1 identical over 8 bases. This CDR3 comprises 18 residues. Germline V gene data show CDR1 as MDHEN and CDR2 as SYDVKM. After removal of 1 base from V and 6 bases from J, the junction contained 17 bases not matched to a gene. The CDR3 coding sequence is TGTGCCAGCAGTTTATCAGGGCACGGGACTCCAGACAGGGGCGAGCAGTACTTC. This sequence encodes CASSLSGHGTPDRGEQYF.

The CDR3, as DNA: TGTGCCAGCAGCTATAGACAGGGTGGTACAGATACGCAGTATTTT. Encoded protein: CASSYRQGGTDTQYF. The rearrangement links TRBV7-2 to TRBJ2-3, with TRBD1 matching over 7 bases. The junction had 7 bases not matched to a gene; V was cut back by 4 bases and J by 3 bases. Germline values: CDR1 SGHTA, CDR2 FQGNSA. The CDR3 sequence is 15 residues long.

The table lists this clone with a count of one. The chain links TRBV7-2 to TRBJ2-2; D ambiguous. The CDR3 is 14 residues long. Per the germline V gene, CDR1 is SGHTA and CDR2 is FQGNSA. V lost 5 bases, J lost 4 bases, and 11 bases lay in between. CDR3 in amino acids: CASSPTLGTGELFF. The DNA for the CDR3 is TGTGCCAGCAGCCCCACCCTCGGCACCGGGGAGCTGTTTTTT.

This clone came up once. The chain employs TRBV29-1 and TRBJ2-7; D may be TRBD1 (5 bases). CDR1 and CDR2 (germline): SQVTM, ANQGSEA. This CDR3 is built from 15 residues. Trimming shortened V by 4 bases and J by 0 bases, and 16 bases separated the two germline ends. The CDR3 protein is CSVVGQRGSSYEQYF. CDR3 DNA sequence: TGCAGCGTTGTGGGGCAAAGGGGCAGCTCCTACGAGCAGTACTTC.

This rearrangement joins TRBV29-1 to TRBJ2-6; the D is unclear. Trimming shortened V by 3 bases and J by 0 bases, and 6 bases separated the two germline ends. The CDR3 contains 14 residues. Germline lookup yields CDR1 SQVTM and CDR2 ANQGSEA. Here the CDR3 reads CSVDTGSGANVLTF. The CDR3 DNA is TGCAGCGTTGATACGGGCTCTGGGGCCAACGTCCTGACTTTC.

This clone has only one observation. The rearrangement joins TRBV28 to TRBJ1-5; D remains ambiguous. Trimming stripped 2 bases from V and 8 bases from J, with 7 bases between. CDR3 length: 12 amino acids. CDR1 and CDR2 from the germline V gene are MDHEN and SYDVKM. The CDR3 bases are TGTGCCAGCAGTTTAGCGATGAAGCCCCAGCATTTT. Amino acid sequence: CASSLAMKPQHF.

This chain uses TRBV19 with TRBJ1-4; possibly TRBD1 for D (5 bases). This CDR3 comprises 12 residues. Germline V CDR1 and CDR2: LNHDA, SQIVND (reference sequence). Trimming stripped 6 bases from V and 3 bases from J, with 5 bases between. The CDR3 DNA reads TGTGCCAGTAGGGGGCCTAATGAAAAACTGTTTTTT. The encoded protein is CASRGPNEKLFF.

This clone was seen just once. The rearrangement joins TRBV27 to TRBJ1-5; D not certain. CDR1 is MNHEY and CDR2 is SMNVEV in the germline V gene (reference sequence). The CDR3 is made up of 13 amino acids. V was clipped by 6 bases and J by 5 bases, with 11 bases between them. The CDR3 reads CASSRKADQPQHF. The CDR3 bases are TGTGCCAGCAGCCGAAAAGCTGATCAGCCCCAGCATTTT.

The genes are TRBV6-1 and TRBJ2-1; 9 nucleotides align to TRBD2. This CDR3 region has 16 residues. Unmatched junction bases numbered 7, after V lost 2 bases and J lost 5 bases. CDR1 MNHNS and CDR2 SASEGT come from the germline V gene. This CDR3 reads CASSERQREANNEQFF. In nucleotides, the CDR3 is TGTGCCAGCAGTGAAAGGCAGCGGGAGGCCAACAATGAGCAGTTCTTC.

The V call is TRBV7-9, the J call TRBJ2-5; 7 nucleotides match TRBD1. J was trimmed by 5 bases and V by 5 bases; bases with no gene match: 8. This CDR3 contains 14 residues. The germline gives CDR1 SEHNR, CDR2 FQNEAQ (reference sequence). CDR3 nucleotide sequence: TGTGCCAGCAGCCTCGCCACAGGGGTCGAGACCCAGTACTTC. It specifies CASSLATGVETQYF.

The DNA for the CDR3 is TGCGCCAGCAGTGCCCCCGGGACAGGGACCTACGAGCAGTACTTC. Translated, it gives CASSAPGTGTYEQYF. This chain uses TRBV10-2 with TRBJ2-7; TRBD1 matches 9 bases. J gave up 2 bases and V 4 bases, and 6 bases lay outside the gene matches. This CDR3 is 15 amino acids long. Germline V gene data show CDR1 as WSHSY and CDR2 as SAAADI.

The table lists this clone with a few counts. The rearrangement links TRBV5-6 to TRBJ2-7; no clear D. CDR3 length: 11 residues. V lost 4 bases to trimming and J lost 1 base, with 3 bases between them. Looked up from germline, CDR1 is SGHDT and CDR2 is YYEEEE. The CDR3 region has the DNA TGTGCCAGCAGCACTTCCTACGAGCAGTACTTC. It translates to CASSTSYEQYF.

In its sample, this clone was seen once. The CDR3 reads CASSLGASGRRITDTQYF. CDR3 sequence (DNA): TGCGCCAGCAGCTTGGGGGCTAGCGGGAGAAGGATCACAGATACGCAGTATTTT. This chain links TRBV5-1 with TRBJ2-3; 10 bases match TRBD2. The germline gives CDR1 SGHRS, CDR2 YFSETQ. The CDR3 is made up of 18 amino acids. With 0 bases clipped from V and 2 bases from J, the junction kept 9 bases outside the gene matches.

The V and J genes are TRBV4-1 and TRBJ2-7; D is possibly TRBD1 (6 bases). The V gene's germline CDR1 is MGHRA and CDR2 YSYEKL. Between the trimmed V and J ends, which lost 4 bases and 2 bases, there was a span of 15 bases. This CDR3 comprises 15 residues. CDR3 amino acids: CASSPGTLTPYEQYF. DNA of the CDR3: TGCGCCAGCAGCCCCGGGACACTCACTCCCTACGAGCAGTACTTC.

This clone was detected only a few times. Here the CDR3 reads CASSSTGYSWHF. CDR3 nucleotides: TGTGCCAGCAGTTCGACAGGGTACAGTTGGCATTTT. The V call is TRBV27, the J call TRBJ1-5; 7 nucleotides match TRBD1. CDR1 is MNHEY, CDR2 SMNVEV, per germline (reference sequence). The J segment lost 15 bases and the V segment lost 4 bases, leaving 9 bases of the junction unmatched. This CDR3 has 12 residues.

This rearrangement joins TRBV7-9 to TRBJ1-4; possibly TRBD1 for D (6 bases). Germline V gene sequence: CDR1 SEHNR, CDR2 FQNEAQ (reference sequence). Trimming stripped 5 bases from V and 6 bases from J, with 13 bases between. The CDR3 totals 14 residues. The CDR3 loop is CASSIRGPYEKLFF. DNA for the CDR3: TGTGCCAGCAGCATCAGGGGCCCCTATGAAAAACTGTTTTTT.

This chain connects TRBV7-9 to TRBJ2-1; 7 positions match TRBD2. Looked up from germline, CDR1 is SEHNR and CDR2 is FQNEAQ (reference sequence). CDR3 length: 16 amino acids. The ends lost 0 bases at V and 2 bases at J; junction bases unmatched: 4. CDR3 region: CASSLAPSGTYNEQFF. The CDR3 DNA follows: TGTGCCAGCAGCTTAGCCCCTAGCGGTACCTACAATGAGCAGTTCTTC.

V and J are TRBV7-2 and TRBJ2-7; 9 positions agree with TRBD2. The V gene end was trimmed by 2 bases and the J gene end by 3 bases; junction bases not matched to a gene: 8. Germline values: CDR1 SGHTA, CDR2 FQGNSA. The CDR3 extends over 16 amino acids. The CDR3 reads CASSLRASGMHYEQYF. CDR3 DNA sequence: TGTGCCAGCAGCTTAAGGGCTAGCGGGATGCACTACGAGCAGTACTTC.

The CDR3: CASSEAILAGEEYEQYF. In DNA form, the CDR3 reads TGTGCCAGCAGTGAAGCCATACTAGCGGGAGAGGAATACGAGCAGTACTTC. This sequence joins TRBV6-1 and TRBJ2-7; TRBD2 aligns across 11 bases. After removal of 0 bases from V and 4 bases from J, the junction contained 8 bases not matched to a gene. Germline CDR1 reads MNHNS; CDR2 reads SASEGT. The length of the CDR3 is 17 residues.

The chain uses TRBV11-2 and TRBJ2-1; 9 bases map to TRBD2. The ends lost 4 bases at V and 8 bases at J; junction bases unmatched: 21. Germline loops: CDR1 SGHAT, CDR2 FQNNGV. This CDR3 is 19 amino acids long. This CDR3 reads CASSSIFQFEREVRDEQFF. DNA for the CDR3: TGTGCCAGCAGCTCGATCTTTCAGTTTGAGCGGGAGGTGAGGGATGAGCAGTTCTTC.